This T cell receptor (beta chain) was captured in a study of blood T cell repertoires in COVID-19. Looking at the study overall: COVID-19 samples from acute and convalescent phases originated in the United States, Italy and Spain. PBMCs, B-cell-depleted T cells, or T cells provided the cDNA or gDNA that made up the material.

This clone was seen a few times. V lost 4 bases to trimming and J lost 10 bases, with 16 bases between them. Per germline, CDR1 SEHNR and CDR2 FQNEAQ (reference sequence). The CDR3 spans 13 residues. Original handling: Estimates of nucleated cell counts were drawn from the amplification of reference gene primers. Using immunoSEQ multiplex PCR, the repertoire was profiled, and TCRdb retains in-frame clones only, with some absent. The V and J calls and the clone size are those of that table, but D and trimming were determined from the DNA. Among about 120,000 clones listed, approximately 80% were seen once.

This chain uses TRBV7-9 with TRBJ1-1; no clear D. The clonotype comes from an older woman with acute or convalescent COVID-19. Sequenced material: peripheral blood. The CDR3, as DNA: TGTGCCAGCAGCTCACGCCCACCCACCGGAGCTTTCTTT. Translated, it gives CASSSRPPTGAFF.